What follows are 8 T cell receptor beta chains derived from one specimen sequenced in a study of early T cells in non-severe SARS-CoV-2 infection. TCRdb redid the calling of the 5' RACE reads with MiXCR, one entry per CDR3 protein. The profile shows tens of thousands of distinct CDR3 sequences, under 7.5% of them singletons. Material: whole blood, obtained at baseline. Every receptor here comes from an adult who was a healthcare worker with PCR-confirmed SARS-CoV-2 infection or an uninfected control (not recorded which).

This chain connects TRBV20-1 to TRBJ2-1, with TRBD2 matching 14 bases. Germline values: CDR1 DFQATT, CDR2 SNEGSKA (reference sequence). V lost 4 bases and J lost 1; bases outside the gene matches: 6. There are 17 residues in the CDR3. In DNA, the CDR3 is TGCAGTGCTATCGGGACTAGCGGGAGCGGGTCCTACAATGAGCAGTTCTTC. Protein product: CSAIGTSGSGSYNEQFF.

The chain uses TRBV21-1 and TRBJ1-3; whether TRBD1, the table's D call, matches the DNA was not checked. TRBV21-1 is tagged as a pseudogene. CDR3 length equals 16 residues. CDR3 protein: CASSASEDRDGNTIYF. CDR3 nucleotide sequence: TGTGCCAGCAGCGCGTCAGAGGACAGAGATGGAAACACCATATATTTT.

This clonotype was seen ten or more times. At one boundary the junction diverges from the germline segment, which might be a read error. The chain couples TRBV7-7 to TRBJ2-2; D not resolved. The CDR3 sequence is 14 residues long. Germline V gene lookup returns CDR1 SSHAT and CDR2 FNYEAQ (reference sequence). In DNA, the CDR3 is TGTGCTAGCAGCCCCTCCGGCCCCACCGGGGAGCTGTTTTTT. This translates into CASSPSGPTGELFF. The full variable domain, its missing parts supplied by reference TRBV7-7 and TRBJ2-2, is GAGVSQSPRYKVTKRGQDVTLRCDPISSHATLYWYQQALGQGPEFLTYFNYEAQPDKSGLPSDRFSAERPEGSISTLTIQRTEQRDSAMYRCASSPSGPTGELFFGEGSRLTVL.

This clonotype was counted many times. The chain recombines TRBV6-2 or TRBV6-3 with TRBJ2-2, with TRBD2 matching 8 bases. From germline, CDR1 is MNHEY and CDR2 SVGEGT. The CDR3 extends over 14 amino acids. V shed 6 bases and J 5 bases; nucleotides not matched to a gene: 5. In DNA form, the CDR3 reads TGTGCCAGCAGAACCGGACTAGCTACCGGGGAGCTGTTTTTT. It translates to CASRTGLATGELFF.

This clonotype was seen at least ten times. V gene TRBV7-8 combines with J gene TRBJ2-7; 14 bases fit TRBD2. Germline loops: CDR1 SGHVS, CDR2 FQNEAQ. The CDR3 extends over 16 amino acids. Trimming at V came to 5 bases and at J to 3 bases, leaving 6 bases not matched to a gene. The CDR3, as DNA: TGTGCCAGCAGCCAGGGACTAGCGGGAGATTACTACGAGCAGTACTTC. This codes for CASSQGLAGDYYEQYF.

Note on this clonotype: This may be a read error, as it is one base from a much larger clone. The chain uses TRBV6-1 and TRBJ2-2, with TRBD2 matching over 13 bases. This CDR3 spans 19 amino acids. V dropped 8 bases and J dropped 2; count of bases not matched to a gene: 14. Germline assignment: CDR1 MNHNS and CDR2 SASEGT. Written as DNA, the CDR3 is TGTGCCAGCTCCCCACTAGCGGGAGGGCTGGCTTTTAACACCGGGGAGCTGTTTTTT. The encoded protein is CASSPLAGGLAFNTGELFF.

Many counts were recorded for this clonotype. J is TRBJ2-1 and V is TRBV7-9, with D possibly TRBD2 on 6 matching bases. V gave up 5 bases and J gave up 4 bases, with 12 bases separating them. The CDR3 runs to 14 residues. CDR1 and CDR2 from the germline V gene are SEHNR and FQNEAQ (reference sequence). CDR3 DNA sequence: TGTGCCAGCAGCGGACGGGGGTTATACAATGAGCAGTTCTTC. The encoded protein is CASSGRGLYNEQFF.

This clonotype came up a few times. The chain is built from TRBV6-5 and TRBJ2-7, with D maybe TRBD2 (5 bases). The CDR3 runs 16 residues. V was trimmed by 10 bases and J by 2 bases, leaving 24 bases between them. Per the germline V gene, CDR1 is MNHEY and CDR2 is SVGAGI. The CDR3 protein is CATTGVSHRAPYEQYF. In DNA form, the CDR3 reads TGTGCCACCACCGGGGTTAGCCATAGAGCCCCCTACGAGCAGTACTTC.